This is a list of T cell receptor beta chains from one sample in a study of post-analysis software for immune sequencing data. TCRdb recomputed calls from the PCR reads with MiXCR, one row per CDR3 protein. The sample consists of about 810,000 distinct CDR3 sequences, 53% of them appearing once. Sequences were obtained from blood. Every receptor here comes from a girl aged 5-17 years with multiple sclerosis. The CDR3 runs from the conserved cysteine through the conserved F or W. D genes are given only for firm matches. Not all rows give a size; the values are once, few, many and, for expanded clones, a class.

d_call clone_size j_call v_call cdr3_aa cdr3_nt
NA few TRBJ2-1 TRBV20-1 CSALATLYNEQFF TGCAGTGCTTTAGCGACCTTGTACAATGAGCAGTTCTTC
TRBD2 few TRBJ2-1 TRBV10-1 CASSEGTSGYGGHEQFF TGCGCCAGCAGTGAGGGGACTAGCGGGTACGGAGGGCATGAGCAGTTCTTC
NA NA TRBJ1-5 TRBV4-2 CASSQRQTYSNQPQHF TGTGCCAGCAGCCAGAGACAGACCTATAGCAATCAGCCCCAGCATTTT
NA once TRBJ2-5 TRBV29-1 CSVVTKQETQYF TGCAGCGTGGTGACAAAGCAAGAGACCCAGTACTTC
NA NA TRBJ1-5 TRBV18 CASSPLDNQDQPQHF TGTGCCAGCTCACCCTTAGACAATCAGGATCAGCCCCAGCATTTT
TRBD2 NA TRBJ2-1 TRBV12-3/TRBV12-4 CASSPRTSGRAPFF TGTGCCAGCAGTCCAAGGACTAGCGGGAGGGCCCCGTTCTTC
NA NA TRBJ2-3 TRBV2 CASIPRGGSYNEQYF TGTGCCAGCATCCCTAGGGGCGGCTCCTACAATGAGCAGTATTTT
TRBD2 NA TRBJ2-1 TRBV3-1 CASSPITRSGRGNNEQFF TGTGCCAGCAGCCCGATTACGAGGAGCGGGAGGGGGAACAATGAGCAGTTCTTC
NA NA TRBJ2-5 TRBV28 CASKKYRGQETQYF TGTGCCAGCAAAAAGTATCGGGGACAAGAGACCCAGTACTTC
NA NA TRBJ2-4 TRBV2 CASSDGQFNIQYF TGTGCCAGCAGTGACGGGCAGTTTAACATTCAGTACTTC
NA NA TRBJ2-1 TRBV4-1 CASSQFGATLDEQFF TGCGCCAGCAGCCAATTTGGAGCTACGTTAGATGAGCAGTTCTTC
TRBD1 NA TRBJ1-2 TRBV25-1 CASLDTGEYGYTF TGTGCCAGCCTTGACACAGGGGAGTATGGCTACACCTTC
TRBD2 few TRBJ2-4 TRBV4-2 CASSQALAGDTKNIQYF TGTGCCAGCAGCCAAGCCCTAGCGGGCGATACCAAAAACATTCAGTACTTC
NA NA TRBJ2-5 TRBV3-1 CASSQVSRTQYF TGTGCCAGCAGCCAGGTCTCCCGGACCCAGTACTTC
NA NA TRBJ2-5 TRBV12-3/TRBV12-4 CASSADLRVKTQYF TGTGCCAGCAGTGCCGATCTGAGGGTTAAGACCCAGTACTTC
TRBD1 NA TRBJ2-7 TRBV20-1 CSAPQTGGFEQYF TGCAGTGCTCCCCAGACAGGGGGATTCGAGCAGTACTTC
NA NA TRBJ2-1 TRBV5-1 CASSSALQSLEADEQFF TGCGCCAGCAGCTCCGCCCTACAGTCTCTTGAGGCTGATGAGCAGTTCTTC
TRBD1 NA TRBJ2-5 TRBV7-6 CASNGDSSYQETQYF TGTGCCAGCAACGGGGACAGCTCGTACCAAGAGACCCAGTACTTC
TRBD1 NA TRBJ1-5 TRBV20-1 CSAKGQGVLKPQHF TGCAGTGCGAAGGGACAGGGGGTTCTTAAGCCCCAGCATTTT
NA NA TRBJ1-2 TRBV11-2 CASRRGPIYGYTF TGTGCCAGCAGACGGGGACCGATCTATGGCTACACCTTC
NA NA TRBJ2-5 TRBV6-5 CASSDRIRRETQYF TGTGCCAGCAGTGACAGAATCCGGCGGGAGACCCAGTACTTC
NA NA TRBJ1-5 TRBV5-1 CASSLEHSNQPQHF TGCGCCAGCAGCTTGGAGCATAGCAATCAGCCCCAGCATTTT
NA NA TRBJ2-1 TRBV29-1 CSVEDGQTASNEQFF TGCAGCGTTGAAGATGGTCAAACTGCCTCCAATGAGCAGTTCTTC
NA NA TRBJ1-1 TRBV12-3/TRBV12-4 CASSLVGAEAFF TGTGCCAGCAGTCTAGTGGGGGCTGAAGCTTTCTTT
NA NA TRBJ2-1 TRBV6-5 CASKETGSNGYNEQFF TGTGCCAGCAAGGAAACTGGGTCCAACGGGTACAATGAGCAGTTCTTC
TRBD1 NA TRBJ2-1 TRBV4-2 CASSQVGADRGRDEQFF TGTGCCAGCAGCCAAGTAGGGGCTGACAGGGGGAGGGATGAGCAGTTCTTC
TRBD2 NA TRBJ2-7 TRBV20-1 CSATGTTLSYEQYF TGCAGTGCCACCGGGACTACCCTATCCTACGAGCAGTACTTC
TRBD1 NA TRBJ2-7 TRBV7-6 CASSYRTGGSYEQYF TGTGCCAGCAGCTACCGGACAGGGGGCTCCTACGAGCAGTACTTC
TRBD1 NA TRBJ2-3 TRBV5-1 CASSFDREADTQYF TGCGCCAGCAGCTTTGACAGGGAAGCAGATACGCAGTATTTT
TRBD1 NA TRBJ2-5 TRBV7-8 CASSLWWTGVSRETQYF TGTGCCAGCAGCTTGTGGTGGACAGGGGTTTCCAGAGAGACCCAGTACTTC
NA NA TRBJ2-7 TRBV4-1 CASSHPTGRYEQYF TGCGCCAGCAGCCATCCTACAGGGAGATACGAGCAGTACTTC
NA few TRBJ2-7 TRBV6-2/TRBV6-3 CASRGRDSGYHHVSSYEQYF TGTGCCAGCAGGGGGAGAGATAGCGGCTACCACCATGTAAGCTCCTACGAGCAGTACTTC
NA NA TRBJ2-5 TRBV2 CASSVLVGEETQYF TGTGCCAGCAGTGTACTAGTGGGGGAAGAGACCCAGTACTTC
NA NA TRBJ1-2 TRBV2 CASSARESTGYTF TGTGCCAGCAGTGCACGTGAATCGACCGGCTACACCTTC
TRBD1 few TRBJ2-3 TRBV20-1 CSAIRTGDTQYF TGCAGTGCTATAAGGACAGGGGATACGCAGTATTTT
NA NA TRBJ1-6 TRBV7-2 CASSLNPPDAGSPLHF TGTGCCAGTAGCTTAAACCCTCCGGACGCAGGTTCACCCCTCCACTTT
NA NA TRBJ1-4 TRBV20-1 CSAETGPNEKLFF TGCAGTGCTGAGACAGGACCCAATGAAAAACTGTTTTTT
NA NA TRBJ2-5 TRBV11-2 CASSLVASSGAYETQYF TGTGCCAGCAGCTTAGTGGCTAGCTCGGGAGCTTACGAGACCCAGTACTTC
NA NA TRBJ2-5 TRBV3-1 CASSQAPRGQETQYF TGTGCCAGCAGCCAAGCCCCCCGGGGCCAAGAGACCCAGTACTTC
NA NA TRBJ2-1 TRBV10-3 CAIRAGGDEQFF TGTGCCATCAGGGCTGGAGGGGATGAGCAGTTCTTC